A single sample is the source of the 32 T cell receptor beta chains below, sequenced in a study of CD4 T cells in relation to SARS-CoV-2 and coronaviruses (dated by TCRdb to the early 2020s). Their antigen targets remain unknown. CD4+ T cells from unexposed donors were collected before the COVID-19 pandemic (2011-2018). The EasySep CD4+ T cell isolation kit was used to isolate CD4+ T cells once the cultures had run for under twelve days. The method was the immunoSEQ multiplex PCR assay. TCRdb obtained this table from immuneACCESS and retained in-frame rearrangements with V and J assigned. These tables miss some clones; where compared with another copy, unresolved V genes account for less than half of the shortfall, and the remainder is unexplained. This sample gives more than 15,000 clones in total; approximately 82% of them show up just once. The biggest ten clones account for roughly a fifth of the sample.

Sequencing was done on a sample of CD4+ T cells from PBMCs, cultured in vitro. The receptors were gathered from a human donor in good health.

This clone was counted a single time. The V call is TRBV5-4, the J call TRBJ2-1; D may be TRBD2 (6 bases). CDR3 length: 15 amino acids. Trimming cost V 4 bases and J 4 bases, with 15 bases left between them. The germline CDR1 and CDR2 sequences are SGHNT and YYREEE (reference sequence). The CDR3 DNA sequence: TGTGCCAGCAGCCCGGCTAGCGAAGTTTACAATGAGCAGTTCTTC. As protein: CASSPASEVYNEQFF.

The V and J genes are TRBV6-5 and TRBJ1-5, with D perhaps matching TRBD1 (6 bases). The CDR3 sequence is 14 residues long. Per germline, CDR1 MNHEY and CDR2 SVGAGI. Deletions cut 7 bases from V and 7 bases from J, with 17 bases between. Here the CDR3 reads CASTQGGERQPQHF. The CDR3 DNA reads TGTGCCAGCACCCAAGGGGGGGAGAGGCAGCCCCAGCATTTT.

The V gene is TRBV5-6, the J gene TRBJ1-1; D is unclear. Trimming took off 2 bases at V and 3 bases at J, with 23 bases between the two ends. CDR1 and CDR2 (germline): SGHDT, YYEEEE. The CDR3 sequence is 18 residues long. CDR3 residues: CASSLNGRRGLRDTEAFF. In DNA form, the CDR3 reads TGTGCCAGCAGCTTAAATGGGCGGCGCGGCTTACGAGACACTGAAGCTTTCTTT.

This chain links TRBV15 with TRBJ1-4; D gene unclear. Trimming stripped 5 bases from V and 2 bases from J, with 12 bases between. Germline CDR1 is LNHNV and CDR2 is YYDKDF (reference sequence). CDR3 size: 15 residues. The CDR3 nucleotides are TGTGCCACCAGCCCGCGGCATGGGACTAATGAAAAACTGTTTTTT. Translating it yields CATSPRHGTNEKLFF.

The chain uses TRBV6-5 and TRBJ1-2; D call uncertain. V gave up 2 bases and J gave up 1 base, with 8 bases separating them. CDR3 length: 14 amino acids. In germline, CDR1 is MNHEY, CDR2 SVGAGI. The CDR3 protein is CASSYGVGNYGYTF. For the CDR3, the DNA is TGTGCCAGCAGTTACGGAGTCGGTAACTATGGCTACACCTTC.

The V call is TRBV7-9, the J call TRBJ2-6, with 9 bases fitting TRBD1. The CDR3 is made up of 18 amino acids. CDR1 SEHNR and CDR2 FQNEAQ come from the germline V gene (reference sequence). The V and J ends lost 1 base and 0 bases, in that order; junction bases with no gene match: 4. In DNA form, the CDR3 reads TGTGCCAGCAGCTTAGTGACAGGGGGTACCTCTGGGGCCAACGTCCTGACTTTC. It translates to CASSLVTGGTSGANVLTF.

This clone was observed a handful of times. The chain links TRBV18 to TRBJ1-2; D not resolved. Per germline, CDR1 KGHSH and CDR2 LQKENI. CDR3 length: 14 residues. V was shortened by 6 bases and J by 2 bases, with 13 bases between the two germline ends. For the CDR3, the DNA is TGTGCCAGCTCGCCTCCGGAGGTGAACTATGGCTACACCTTC. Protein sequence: CASSPPEVNYGYTF.

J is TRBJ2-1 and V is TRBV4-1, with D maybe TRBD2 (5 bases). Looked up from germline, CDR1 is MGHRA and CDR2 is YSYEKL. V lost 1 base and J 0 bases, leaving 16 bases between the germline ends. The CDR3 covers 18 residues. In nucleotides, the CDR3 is TGCGCCAGCAGCCAAGGACGACCTAGCAGAAACTCCTACAATGAGCAGTTCTTC. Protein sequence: CASSQGRPSRNSYNEQFF.

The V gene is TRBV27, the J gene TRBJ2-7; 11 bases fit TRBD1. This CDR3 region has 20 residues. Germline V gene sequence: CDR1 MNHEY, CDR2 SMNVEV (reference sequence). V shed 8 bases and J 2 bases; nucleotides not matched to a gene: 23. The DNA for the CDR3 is TGTGCCAGCCGACCGGGCCGGGACAGGGGGATCTGGGACTCTACCTACGAGCAGTACTTC. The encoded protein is CASRPGRDRGIWDSTYEQYF.

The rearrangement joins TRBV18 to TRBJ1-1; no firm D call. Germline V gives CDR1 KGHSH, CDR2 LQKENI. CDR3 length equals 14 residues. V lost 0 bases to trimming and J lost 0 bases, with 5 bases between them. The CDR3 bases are TGTGCCAGCTCACCACCCAGTATGAACACTGAAGCTTTCTTT. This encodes CASSPPSMNTEAFF.

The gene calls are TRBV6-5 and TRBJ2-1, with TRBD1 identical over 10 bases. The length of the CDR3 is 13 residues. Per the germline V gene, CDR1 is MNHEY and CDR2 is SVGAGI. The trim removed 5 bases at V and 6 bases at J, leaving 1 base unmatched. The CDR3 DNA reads TGTGCCAGCAGTCGGACAGGGGGCAATGAGCAGTTCTTC. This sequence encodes CASSRTGGNEQFF.

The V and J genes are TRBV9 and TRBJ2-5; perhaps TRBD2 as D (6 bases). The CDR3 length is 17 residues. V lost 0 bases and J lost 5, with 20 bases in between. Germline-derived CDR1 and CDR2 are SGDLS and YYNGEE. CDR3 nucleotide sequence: TGTGCCAGCAGCGTAGAGGGGTGGGGACTCGTCGGGGAGACCCAGTACTTC. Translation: CASSVEGWGLVGETQYF. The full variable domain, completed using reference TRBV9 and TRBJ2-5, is DSGVTQTPKHLITATGQRVTLRCSPRSGDLSVYWYQQSLDQGLQFLIQYYNGEERAKGNILERFSAQQFPDLHSELNLSSLELGDSALYFCASSVEGWGLVGETQYFGPGTRLLVL.

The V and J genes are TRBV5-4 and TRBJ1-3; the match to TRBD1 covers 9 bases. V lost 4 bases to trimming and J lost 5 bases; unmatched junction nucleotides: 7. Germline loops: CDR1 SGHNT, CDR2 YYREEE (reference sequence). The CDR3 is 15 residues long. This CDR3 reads CASSAQGAGRNTIYF. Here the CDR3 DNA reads TGTGCCAGCAGCGCACAGGGGGCAGGGCGAAACACCATATATTTT. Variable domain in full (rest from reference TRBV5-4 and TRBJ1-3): ETGVTQSPTHLIKTRGQQVTLRCSSQSGHNTVSWYQQALGQGPQFIFQYYREEENGRGNFPPRFSGLQFPNYSSELNVNALELDDSALYLCASSAQGAGRNTIYFGEGSWLTVV.

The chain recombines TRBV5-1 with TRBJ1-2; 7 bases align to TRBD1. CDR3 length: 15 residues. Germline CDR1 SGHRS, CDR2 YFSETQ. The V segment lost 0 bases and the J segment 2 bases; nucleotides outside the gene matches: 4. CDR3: CASSLDPGQNYGYTF. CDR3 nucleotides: TGCGCCAGCAGCTTGGATCCGGGACAGAACTATGGCTACACCTTC.

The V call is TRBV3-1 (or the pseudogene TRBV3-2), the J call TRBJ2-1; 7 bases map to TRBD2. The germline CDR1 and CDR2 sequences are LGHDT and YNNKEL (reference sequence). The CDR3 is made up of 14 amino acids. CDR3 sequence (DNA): TGTGTCGGGCGGGAGCGCCACTACTACAATGAGCAGTTCTTC. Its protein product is CVGRERHYYNEQFF.

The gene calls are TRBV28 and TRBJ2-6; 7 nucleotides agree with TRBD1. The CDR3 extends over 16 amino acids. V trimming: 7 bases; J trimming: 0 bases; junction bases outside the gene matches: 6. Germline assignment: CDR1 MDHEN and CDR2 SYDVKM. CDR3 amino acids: CASNGQEISGANVLTF. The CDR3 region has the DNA TGTGCCAGCAATGGACAGGAGATCTCTGGGGCCAACGTCCTGACTTTC. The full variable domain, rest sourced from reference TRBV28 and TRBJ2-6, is DVKVTQSSRYLVKRTGEKVFLECVQDMDHENMFWYRQDPGLGLRLIYFSYDVKMKEKGDIPEGYSVSREKKERFSLILESASTNQTSMYLCASNGQEISGANVLTFGAGSRLTVL.

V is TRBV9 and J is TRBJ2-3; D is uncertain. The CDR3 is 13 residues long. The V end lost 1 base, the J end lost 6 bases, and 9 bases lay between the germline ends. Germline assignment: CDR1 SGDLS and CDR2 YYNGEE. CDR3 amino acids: CASSVFGVDTQYF. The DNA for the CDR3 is TGTGCCAGCAGCGTATTTGGGGTGGATACGCAGTATTTT.

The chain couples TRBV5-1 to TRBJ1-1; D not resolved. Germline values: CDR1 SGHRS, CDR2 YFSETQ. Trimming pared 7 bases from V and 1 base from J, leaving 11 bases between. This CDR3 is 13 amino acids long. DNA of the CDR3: TGCGCCAGCGGATACCGGACGAACACTGAAGCTTTCTTT. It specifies CASGYRTNTEAFF. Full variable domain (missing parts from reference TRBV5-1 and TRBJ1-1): KAGVTQTPRYLIKTRGQQVTLSCSPISGHRSVSWYQQTPGQGLQFLFEYFSETQRNKGNFPGRFSGRQFSNSRSEMNVSTLELGDSALYLCASGYRTNTEAFFGQGTRLTVV.

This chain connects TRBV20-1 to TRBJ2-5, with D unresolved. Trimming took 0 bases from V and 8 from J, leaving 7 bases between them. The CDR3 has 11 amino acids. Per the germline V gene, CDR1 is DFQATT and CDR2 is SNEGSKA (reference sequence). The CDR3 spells CSARDLSTQYF. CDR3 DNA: TGCAGTGCTAGAGATCTTAGTACCCAGTACTTC.

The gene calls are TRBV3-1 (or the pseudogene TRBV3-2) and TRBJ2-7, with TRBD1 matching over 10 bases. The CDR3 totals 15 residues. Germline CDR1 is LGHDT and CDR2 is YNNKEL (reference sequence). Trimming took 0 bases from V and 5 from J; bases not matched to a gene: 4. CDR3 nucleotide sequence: TGTGCCAGCAGCCAAGATGACAGGGGGCTCCACGAGCAGTACTTC. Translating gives CASSQDDRGLHEQYF.

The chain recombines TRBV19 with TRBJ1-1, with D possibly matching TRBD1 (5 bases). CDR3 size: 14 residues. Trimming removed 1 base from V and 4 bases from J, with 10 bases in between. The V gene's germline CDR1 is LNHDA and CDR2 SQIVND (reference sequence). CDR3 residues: CASSIGQFGTEAFF. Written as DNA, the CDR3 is TGTGCCAGTAGTATAGGACAGTTTGGCACTGAAGCTTTCTTT.

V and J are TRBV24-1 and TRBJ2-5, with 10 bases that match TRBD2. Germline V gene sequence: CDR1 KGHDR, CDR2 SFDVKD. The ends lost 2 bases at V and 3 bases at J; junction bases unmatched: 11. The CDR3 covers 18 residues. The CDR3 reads CATSDSGLAEAPKETQYF. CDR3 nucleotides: TGTGCCACCAGTGATTCTGGACTAGCGGAAGCTCCTAAAGAGACCCAGTACTTC.

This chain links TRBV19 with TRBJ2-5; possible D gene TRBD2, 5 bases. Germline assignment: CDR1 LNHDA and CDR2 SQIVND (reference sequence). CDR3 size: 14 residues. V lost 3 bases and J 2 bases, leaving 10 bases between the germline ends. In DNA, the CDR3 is TGTGCCAGTAGTATCTCCGGGGTACAAGAGACCCAGTACTTC. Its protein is CASSISGVQETQYF.

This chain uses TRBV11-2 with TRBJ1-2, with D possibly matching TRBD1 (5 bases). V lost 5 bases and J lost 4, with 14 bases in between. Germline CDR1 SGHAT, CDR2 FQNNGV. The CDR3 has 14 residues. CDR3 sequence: CASSTQGFAYGYTF. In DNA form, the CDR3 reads TGTGCCAGCAGCACCCAGGGATTTGCCTATGGCTACACCTTC.

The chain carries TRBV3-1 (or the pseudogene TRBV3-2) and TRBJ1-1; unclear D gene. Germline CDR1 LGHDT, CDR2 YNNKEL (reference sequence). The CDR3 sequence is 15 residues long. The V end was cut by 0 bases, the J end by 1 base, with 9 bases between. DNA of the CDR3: TGTGCCAGCAGCCAAGAAGGTGCACGGAACACTGAAGCTTTCTTT. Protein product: CASSQEGARNTEAFF.

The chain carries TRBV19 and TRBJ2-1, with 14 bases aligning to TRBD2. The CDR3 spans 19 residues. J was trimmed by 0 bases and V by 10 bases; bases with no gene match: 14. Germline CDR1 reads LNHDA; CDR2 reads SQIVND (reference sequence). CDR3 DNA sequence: TGTGCCACTAACGCCTTTTCCGGGACTAGCGGGAGCTCCTACAATGAGCAGTTCTTC. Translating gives CATNAFSGTSGSSYNEQFF.

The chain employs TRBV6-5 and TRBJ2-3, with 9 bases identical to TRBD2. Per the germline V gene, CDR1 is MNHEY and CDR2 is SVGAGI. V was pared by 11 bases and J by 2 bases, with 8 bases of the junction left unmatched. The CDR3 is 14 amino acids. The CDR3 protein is CAGKREDSTDTQYF. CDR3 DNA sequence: TGTGCCGGTAAGCGGGAGGACTCCACAGATACGCAGTATTTT.

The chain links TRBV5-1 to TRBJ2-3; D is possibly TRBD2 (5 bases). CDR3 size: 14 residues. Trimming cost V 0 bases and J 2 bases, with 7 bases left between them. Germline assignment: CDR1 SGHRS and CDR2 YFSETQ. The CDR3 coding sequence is TGCGCCAGCAGCTTGGGAGGGAACACAGATACGCAGTATTTT. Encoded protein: CASSLGGNTDTQYF. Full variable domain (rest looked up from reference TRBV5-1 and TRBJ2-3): KAGVTQTPRYLIKTRGQQVTLSCSPISGHRSVSWYQQTPGQGLQFLFEYFSETQRNKGNFPGRFSGRQFSNSRSEMNVSTLELGDSALYLCASSLGGNTDTQYFGPGTRLTVL.

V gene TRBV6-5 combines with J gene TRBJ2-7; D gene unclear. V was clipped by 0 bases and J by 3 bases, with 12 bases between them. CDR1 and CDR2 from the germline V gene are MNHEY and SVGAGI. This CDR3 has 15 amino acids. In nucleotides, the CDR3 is TGTGCCAGCAGTTACTCGGTTCGGACGGTCTACGAGCAGTACTTC. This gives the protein CASSYSVRTVYEQYF.

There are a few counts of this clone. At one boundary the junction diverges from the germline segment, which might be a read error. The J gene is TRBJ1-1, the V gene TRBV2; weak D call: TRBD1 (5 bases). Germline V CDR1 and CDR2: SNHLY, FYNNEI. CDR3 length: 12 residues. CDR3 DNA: TGTGCCAGCAGTGAAAAGTTTGGACATACCTCCTTT. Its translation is CASSEKFGHTSF.

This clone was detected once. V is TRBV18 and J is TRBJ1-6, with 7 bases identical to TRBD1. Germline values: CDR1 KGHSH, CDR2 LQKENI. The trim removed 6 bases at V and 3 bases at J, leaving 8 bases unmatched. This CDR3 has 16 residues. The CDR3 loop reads CASSPDRRYYNSPLHF. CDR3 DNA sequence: TGTGCCAGCTCGCCGGACAGGCGATACTATAATTCACCCCTCCACTTT.

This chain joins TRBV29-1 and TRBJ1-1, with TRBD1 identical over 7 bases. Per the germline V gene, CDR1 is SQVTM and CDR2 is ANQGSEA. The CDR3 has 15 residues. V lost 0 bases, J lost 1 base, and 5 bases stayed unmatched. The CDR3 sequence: CSVEDRNRGNTEAFF. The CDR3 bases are TGCAGCGTTGAAGATAGAAACAGGGGGAACACTGAAGCTTTCTTT. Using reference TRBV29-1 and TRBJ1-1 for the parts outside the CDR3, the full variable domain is SAVISQKPSRDICQRGTSLTIQCQVDSQVTMMFWYRQQPGQSLTLIATANQGSEATYESGFVIDKFPISRPNLTFSTLTVSNMSPEDSSIYLCSVEDRNRGNTEAFFGQGTRLTVV.